The 3 T cell receptor beta chains below all came from one sample that was sequenced in a study of blood T cell repertoires in COVID-19. Profiled with immunoSEQ multiplex PCR; TCRdb holds only in-frame clones, not every one. The profile shows roughly 380,000 clones, approximately 89% of them singletons. The specimen sequenced was peripheral blood. The source of these receptors is an older woman with COVID-19, enrolled during active disease.

J is TRBJ1-2 and V is TRBV5-8; D gene ambiguous. The germline V and J ends were trimmed by 4 bases and 4 bases, with 20 bases remaining between them. CDR1 and CDR2 (germline): SGHTS, YDEGEE. The CDR3 has 16 residues. CDR3 DNA sequence: TGTGCCAGCAGCCCAGAAGGTGGAGGACCGACCTATGGCTACACCTTC. It encodes CASSPEGGGPTYGYTF.

The V and J genes are TRBV27 and TRBJ1-2, with 7 bases that match TRBD1. Trimming removed 6 bases from V and 5 bases from J; junction bases left unmatched: 9. Germline values: CDR1 MNHEY, CDR2 SMNVEV (reference sequence). The CDR3 is 14 residues long. CDR3 nucleotide sequence: TGTGCCAGCAGGGCAGGGGGTGCCCCTTATGGCTACACCTTC. It encodes CASRAGGAPYGYTF.

CDR3 in amino acids: CATGDRNNSPLHF. CDR3 nucleotides: TGTGCCACCGGGGACAGAAATAATTCACCCCTCCACTTT. The chain is built from TRBV19 and TRBJ1-6; TRBD1 aligns across 7 bases. V lost 10 bases, J lost 5 bases, and 5 bases stayed unmatched. The CDR3 contains 13 residues. Germline CDR1 reads LNHDA; CDR2 reads SQIVND (reference sequence). Full variable domain (rest looked up from reference TRBV19 and TRBJ1-6): DGGITQSPKYLFRKEGQNVTLSCEQNLNHDAMYWYRQDPGQGLRLIYYSQIVNDFQKGDIAEGYSVSREKKESFPLTVTSAQKNPTAFYLCATGDRNNSPLHFGNGTRLTVT.